The source of this T cell receptor (beta chain) is a study of blood T cell repertoires in COVID-19. The wider study: Both acute and convalescent COVID-19 samples were obtained from the United States, Italy and Spain.

Original processing methods: Researchers report that nucleated cell counts were estimated from reference gene primer amplification. Profiling relied on immunoSEQ multiplex PCR, and the TCRdb table lists in-frame clones only, not all of them. V and J calls and clone size come straight from that table; D and trimming were deduced from the DNA. Seen here are some 140,000 clones, roughly 90% observed once, and the top ten hold about 2%. V lost 5 bases to trimming and J lost 2 bases; unmatched junction nucleotides: 8. CDR3 length: 16 amino acids. CDR1 and CDR2 from the germline V gene are SGHTA and FQGTGA.

The receptor comes from a man in his 70s with active COVID-19. Source material: peripheral blood. The chain links TRBV7-3 to TRBJ2-3; 9 bases are a match to TRBD2. The CDR3 DNA reads as TGTGCCAGCAGCCCAGGGACTAGCCCTCTCACAGATACGCAGTATTTT. Protein product: CASSPGTSPLTDTQYF. Complete variable domain (other parts from reference TRBV7-3 and TRBJ2-3): GAGVSQTPSNKVTEKGKYVELRCDPISGHTALYWYRQSLGQGPEFLIYFQGTGAADDSGLPNDRFFAVRPEGSVSTLKIQRTERGDSAVYLCASSPGTSPLTDTQYFGPGTRLTVL.